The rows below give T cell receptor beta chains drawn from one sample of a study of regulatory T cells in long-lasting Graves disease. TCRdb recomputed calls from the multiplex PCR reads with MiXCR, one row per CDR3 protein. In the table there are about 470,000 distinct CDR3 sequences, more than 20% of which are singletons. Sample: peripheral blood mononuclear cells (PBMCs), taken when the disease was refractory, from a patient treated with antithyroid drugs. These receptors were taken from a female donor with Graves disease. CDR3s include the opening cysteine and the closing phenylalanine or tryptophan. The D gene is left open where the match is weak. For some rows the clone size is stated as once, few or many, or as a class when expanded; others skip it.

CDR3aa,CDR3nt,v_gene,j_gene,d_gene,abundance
CASSGQGLGETQYF,TGTGCCAGCAGCGGACAGGGGCTGGGGGAGACCCAGTACTTC,TRBV9,TRBJ2-5,TRBD1,many
CASSLDSGETYEQYF,TGTGCCAGCAGCTTAGACAGCGGGGAGACCTACGAGCAGTACTTC,TRBV7-2,TRBJ2-7,TRBD2,many
CASSLLGFDEQFF,TGTGCCAGCAGCTTATTGGGGTTCGATGAGCAGTTCTTC,TRBV7-9,TRBJ2-1,-,-
CASSSLSSPAYEQYF,TGTGCCAGCAGCTCCCTTTCCTCGCCCGCCTACGAGCAGTACTTC,TRBV7-9,TRBJ2-7,-,few
CASSPEGGELFF,TGTGCCAGCAGCCCTGAGGGCGGGGAGCTGTTTTTT,TRBV12-3/TRBV12-4,TRBJ2-2,-,many
CASSPTFSGRNTGELFF,TGTGCCAGCAGCCCCACTTTCAGCGGACGTAACACCGGGGAGCTGTTTTTT,TRBV5-6,TRBJ2-2,-,few
CASSLAGVNTGELFF,TGCGCCAGCAGCTTGGCAGGGGTTAACACCGGGGAGCTGTTTTTT,TRBV5-1,TRBJ2-2,-,many
CASSSDGRNQPQHF,TGTGCCAGCAGTTCGGACGGACGTAATCAGCCCCAGCATTTT,TRBV12-3/TRBV12-4,TRBJ1-5,-,medium-sized
CASSLMGGAGEAFF,TGTGCCAGCAGCTTAATGGGGGGGGCAGGTGAAGCTTTCTTT,TRBV7-3,TRBJ1-1,-,few
CACTGVGHYEQYF,TGTGCCTGTACAGGGGTTGGCCACTACGAGCAGTACTTC,TRBV30,TRBJ2-7,TRBD1,many
CSASNEALSYEQYF,TGCAGTGCTTCTAATGAGGCTCTCTCCTACGAGCAGTACTTC,TRBV20-1,TRBJ2-7,-,-
CASSLAFAISNTEAFF,TGCGCCAGCAGCTTGGCCTTCGCGATATCGAACACTGAAGCTTTCTTT,TRBV5-1,TRBJ1-1,-,few
CAWSRDRGRETQYF,TGTGCCTGGAGCCGGGACCGAGGGCGGGAGACCCAGTACTTC,TRBV30,TRBJ2-5,-,many
CATSAGTGFPEQYF,TGTGCCACCAGTGCTGGGACAGGGTTTCCCGAGCAGTACTTC,TRBV24-1,TRBJ2-7,TRBD1,few